One and the same sample provided the 24 T cell receptor beta chains below, sequenced in a study of T cell responses to AZD1222 COVID-19 vaccine. Profiled with immunoSEQ multiplex PCR; TCRdb holds only in-frame clones, not every one. Here the sample spans some 190,000 clones, just over 90% being singletons. Sequenced here: peripheral blood, sampled 28 days after the second AZD1222 dose. The receptors come from an adult who received the AZD1222 COVID-19 vaccine.

The V and J genes are TRBV6-5 and TRBJ1-5, with D unclear. This CDR3 has 15 residues. With 7 bases removed from V and 1 base from J, the gap between germline ends came to 14 bases. Germline-derived CDR1 and CDR2 are MNHEY and SVGAGI. The CDR3 is CASTNRGGSNQPQHF. The CDR3, as DNA: TGTGCCAGCACCAATCGGGGAGGAAGCAATCAGCCCCAGCATTTT.

This clone appeared once. The V call is TRBV11-2, the J call TRBJ2-7, with D possibly TRBD1 on 5 matching bases. Germline V CDR1 and CDR2: SGHAT, FQNNGV. Trimming left V 6 bases short and J 2 bases short, with 8 bases between. The CDR3 is 12 residues long. The CDR3 region has the DNA TGTGCCAGCAGAGGACAAACCTACGAGCAGTACTTC. It codes for CASRGQTYEQYF.

The chain combines TRBV6-2 or TRBV6-3 with TRBJ1-2; no clear D gene. CDR3 size: 11 residues. V was pared by 2 bases and J by 6 bases, with 4 bases between. Per the germline V gene, CDR1 is MNHEY and CDR2 is SVGEGT. This chain's CDR3 is CASSYEHGYTF. DNA for the CDR3: TGTGCCAGCAGTTACGAGCATGGCTACACCTTC.

This clone turned up a few times. The rearrangement uses TRBV6-1 and TRBJ1-6; 7 nucleotides align to TRBD1. CDR1 is MNHNS, CDR2 SASEGT, per germline. CDR3 length: 17 residues. The ends lost 3 bases at V and 4 bases at J; junction bases unmatched: 9. CDR3 bases: TGTGCCAGCAGTGACGGGACAGACATATTATATAATTCACCCCTCCACTTT. It specifies CASSDGTDILYNSPLHF.

The CDR3 coding sequence is TGTGCCAGCAGGGCGCGGCTCACAGATACGCAGTATTTT. Translating it yields CASRARLTDTQYF. The genes are TRBV2 and TRBJ2-3; D unclear. The CDR3 is made up of 13 amino acids. The germline V gene encodes CDR1 SNHLY and CDR2 FYNNEI. Between the trimmed V and J ends, which lost 6 bases and 2 bases, there was a span of 9 bases.

A remark on this clone: The sample holds other DNA sequences that translate to the same CDR3. This sequence joins TRBV5-1 and TRBJ2-3; the D is unclear. Deletions cut 0 bases from V and 6 bases from J, with 5 bases between. Germline V gives CDR1 SGHRS, CDR2 YFSETQ. CDR3 size: 12 residues. CDR3 sequence: CASSLVGDTQYF. In nucleotides, the CDR3 is TGCGCCAGCAGCTTGGTAGGCGATACGCAGTATTTT.

The CDR3 nucleotides are TGCAGTGCTTTCGAGAACACTGAAGCTTTCTTT. Encoded protein: CSAFENTEAFF. The chain is built from TRBV20-1 and TRBJ1-1; D is uncertain. The CDR3 is 11 amino acids. Looked up from germline, CDR1 is DFQATT and CDR2 is SNEGSKA (reference sequence). Trimming shortened V by 5 bases and J by 1 base, and 5 bases separated the two germline ends.

This sequence joins TRBV7-2 and TRBJ2-1; unclear D gene. The length of the CDR3 is 12 residues. Between the trimmed V and J ends, which lost 1 base and 10 bases, there was a span of 8 bases. In germline, CDR1 is SGHTA, CDR2 FQGNSA. Here the CDR3 DNA reads TGTGCCAGCAGCTTAGGGCCGCGGGAGCAGTTCTTC. Translated: CASSLGPREQFF.

V gene TRBV2 combines with J gene TRBJ1-1; D is possibly TRBD1 (5 bases). Germline CDR1 reads SNHLY; CDR2 reads FYNNEI. V lost 6 bases, J lost 10 bases, and 15 bases lay in between. CDR3 length equals 12 residues. The CDR3 spells CASSDSNGGAFF. The CDR3 bases are TGTGCCAGCAGCGACAGTAATGGGGGAGCTTTCTTT.

There are a few counts of this clone. For the CDR3, the DNA is TGTGCCAGTAGTATAGAAGGCCAGGGGAAAGCTTTCTTT. Translation: CASSIEGQGKAFF. The chain combines TRBV19 with TRBJ1-1; TRBD1 might be the D (6 bases). Germline V gives CDR1 LNHDA, CDR2 SQIVND (reference sequence). V lost 0 bases, J lost 9 bases, and 11 bases lay in between. This CDR3 has 13 residues. The full variable domain, with the rest looked up from reference TRBV19 and TRBJ1-1, is DGGITQSPKYLFRKEGQNVTLSCEQNLNHDAMYWYRQDPGQGLRLIYYSQIVNDFQKGDIAEGYSVSREKKESFPLTVTSAQKNPTAFYLCASSIEGQGKAFFGQGTRLTVV.

The rearrangement uses TRBV5-5 and TRBJ2-1, with TRBD2 matching over 11 bases. This CDR3 contains 15 residues. The trim removed 0 bases at V and 8 bases at J, leaving 4 bases unmatched. Germline CDR1 and CDR2: SGHKS and YYEKEE (reference sequence). Here the CDR3 DNA reads TGTGCCAGCAGCTTGGGGCTAGCGGGAGGTGATGAGCAGTTCTTC. As protein: CASSLGLAGGDEQFF.

This clone appeared a single time. The chain joins TRBV21-1 to TRBJ1-1. TRBV21-1 is recorded as a pseudogene. CDR3 length equals 14 residues. CDR3 sequence reads: CASSKESGNTEAFF. CDR3 bases: TGTGCCAGCAGCAAAGAGTCGGGGAACACTGAAGCTTTCTTT.

The genes are TRBV6-5 and TRBJ2-5; D ambiguous. The germline CDR1 and CDR2 sequences are MNHEY and SVGAGI. Trimming removed 6 bases from V and 5 bases from J, with 13 bases in between. CDR3 length equals 13 residues. The CDR3 nucleotides read TGTGCCAGCAGGCCCTCGACCCGGGAGACCCAGTACTTC. This gives the protein CASRPSTRETQYF.

The sample holds one count of this clone. The chain couples TRBV4-3 to TRBJ2-3, with D possibly matching TRBD2 (7 bases). The V end lost 8 bases, the J end lost 7 bases, and 19 bases lay between the germline ends. This CDR3 region has 14 residues. Germline lookup yields CDR1 LGHNA and CDR2 YSLEER. The CDR3 DNA is TGCGCCAGCGGCTTAGGGGGGGATGCGAATACGCAGTATTTT. It translates to CASGLGGDANTQYF.

The V and J genes are TRBV19 and TRBJ1-1, with 7 nucleotides matching TRBD1. Germline V lookup: CDR1 LNHDA, CDR2 SQIVND (reference sequence). The CDR3 contains 15 residues. V was clipped by 10 bases and J by 0 bases; unmatched bases: 11. Here the CDR3 reads CATGGQLGMNTEAFF. The DNA for the CDR3 is TGTGCCACCGGGGGACAGTTGGGCATGAACACTGAAGCTTTCTTT.

The genes are TRBV19 and TRBJ2-7; perhaps TRBD1 as D (6 bases). This CDR3 spans 15 amino acids. V lost 5 bases to trimming and J lost 3 bases, with 17 bases between them. The germline V gene encodes CDR1 LNHDA and CDR2 SQIVND (reference sequence). CDR3 loop: CASSAPGQSLYEQYF. The DNA for the CDR3 is TGTGCCAGTAGTGCCCCCGGACAGAGCCTCTACGAGCAGTACTTC. The variable domain in full, with the rest retrieved from reference TRBV19 and TRBJ2-7, is DGGITQSPKYLFRKEGQNVTLSCEQNLNHDAMYWYRQDPGQGLRLIYYSQIVNDFQKGDIAEGYSVSREKKESFPLTVTSAQKNPTAFYLCASSAPGQSLYEQYFGPGTRLTVT.

This clone was detected once. The chain combines TRBV7-2 with TRBJ2-1, with TRBD1 matching over 7 bases. The CDR3 is made up of 15 amino acids. V dropped 5 bases and J dropped 2; count of bases not matched to a gene: 6. Germline values: CDR1 SGHTA, CDR2 FQGNSA. In DNA, the CDR3 is TGTGCCAGCAGCAAAACAGGGGCACCCTACAATGAGCAGTTCTTC. Translated, it gives CASSKTGAPYNEQFF. Together with reference TRBV7-2 and TRBJ2-1, the CDR3 gives the full variable domain: GAGVSQSPSNKVTEKGKDVELRCDPISGHTALYWYRQSLGQGLEFLIYFQGNSAPDKSGLPSDRFSAERTGGSVSTLTIQRTQQEDSAVYLCASSKTGAPYNEQFFGPGTRLTVL.

The gene calls are TRBV6-1 and TRBJ2-7; D is unresolved. The CDR3 spans 14 residues. Between the trimmed V and J ends, which lost 1 base and 2 bases, there was a span of 9 bases. Germline lookup yields CDR1 MNHNS and CDR2 SASEGT. Here the CDR3 DNA reads TGTGCCAGCAGTGAAGTCAGACTTACCTACGAGCAGTACTTC. Amino acid sequence: CASSEVRLTYEQYF.

The chain carries TRBV18 and TRBJ2-7; weak D call: TRBD2 (5 bases). This CDR3 is 14 amino acids long. Germline values: CDR1 KGHSH, CDR2 LQKENI. Trimming left V 1 base short and J 5 bases short, with 12 bases between. CDR3 nucleotide sequence: TGTGCCAGCTCACCACAGTCAAGAGGGAACGAGCAGTACTTC. Its translation is CASSPQSRGNEQYF.

This chain uses TRBV5-1 with TRBJ1-4, with D tentatively TRBD1 (5 bases). This CDR3 has 16 residues. V shed 0 bases and J shed 6 bases, with 15 bases lying between them. CDR1 and CDR2 from the germline V gene are SGHRS and YFSETQ. CDR3 in amino acids: CASSLAGGGGYEKLFF. The CDR3 coding sequence is TGCGCCAGCAGCTTGGCCGGGGGAGGCGGCTATGAAAAACTGTTTTTT.

This chain uses TRBV6-1 with TRBJ1-6; D perhaps matches TRBD1 (6 bases). Looked up from germline, CDR1 is MNHNS and CDR2 is SASEGT. V was pared by 4 bases and J by 9 bases, with 19 bases between. This CDR3 is 16 amino acids long. The CDR3 DNA follows: TGTGCCAGCAGTGTTTCCTTCCACAGGGTGGCTTCACCCCTCCACTTT. Its translation: CASSVSFHRVASPLHF.

This chain joins TRBV4-3 and TRBJ2-1; a weak D match, TRBD2 (6 bases). V lost 0 bases to trimming and J lost 4 bases, with 13 bases between them. CDR1 and CDR2 from the germline V gene are LGHNA and YSLEER. The CDR3 contains 16 residues. The CDR3 region has the DNA TGCGCCAGCAGCCAAGAGACTAGAAGAAATTACAATGAGCAGTTCTTC. Translation: CASSQETRRNYNEQFF.

The V call is TRBV6-5, the J call TRBJ1-6; the D gene is possibly TRBD1 (5 bases). V lost 3 bases to trimming and J lost 7 bases, with 10 bases between them. Germline CDR1 MNHEY, CDR2 SVGAGI. The CDR3 runs 14 residues. DNA for the CDR3: TGTGCCAGCAGTTATTCAGGGTCAAATTCACCCCTCCACTTT. Encoded protein: CASSYSGSNSPLHF.

This chain joins TRBV27 and TRBJ2-6; the D is unclear. The CDR3 is 19 residues long. V lost 2 bases, J lost 0 bases, and 17 bases lay in between. The germline V gene encodes CDR1 MNHEY and CDR2 SMNVEV (reference sequence). DNA of the CDR3: TGTGCCAGCAGTTTAGCTAGAGACCCCACGGCCTCTGGGGCCAACGTCCTGACTTTC. Its protein is CASSLARDPTASGANVLTF.